This TCR beta chain was sequenced for a study of regulatory T cells in long-lasting Graves disease (dated by TCRdb to about 2021). Context from the whole study: Newly diagnosed Graves' disease patients had taken antithyroid drugs for less than 3 months. This study used TCR sequencing and RNA sequencing of peripheral blood to compare persistent Graves' disease patients against newly diagnosed Graves' disease patients. The study took place in China and was registered as a clinical trial. TCR sequencing covered about 13 persistent and around 20 newly diagnosed Graves' disease patients, around 33 samples in total.

Results and caveats for the whole study, not just this receptor: More public clonotypes were shared among persistent patients (roughly 2,700) than among newly diagnosed patients (approximately 930). Persistent disease showed preferential use of TRBV28, TRBJ1-2 and TRBJ2-5, whereas newly diagnosed disease favored TRBV20-1 and TRBJ2-1. Compared with newly diagnosed patients, persistent Graves' disease patients had lower TCR Shannon entropy and fewer highly expanded clones, which suggests clonal expansion. The authors acknowledged the small sample size as a limitation that may reduce accuracy. Sequencing and analysis were restricted to the TCR beta chain. The study examined only peripheral blood because the primary lesion, thyroid tissue, could not be accessed.

The time point label of this sample denotes: newly diagnosed GD, antithyroid drugs for less than 3 months. For both TCR sequencing and RNA sequencing, RNA was extracted from PBMCs in TRIzol. The diagnosis of Graves' disease followed American Thyroid Association guidelines. Recruitment of patients was carried out at an endocrinology department in Xi'an, China. Each patient gave 7 to 9.5 milliliters of peripheral blood, collected in an EDTA anticoagulant tube. PBMCs were isolated by Ficoll Paque Plus density gradient separation without further T cell sorting. An Agilent 2100 Bioanalyzer and agarose gel were used to check RNA quality, and a NanoDrop 2000 was used to measure RNA concentration. As concerns this clonotype: The antigen it recognizes is unknown. The CDR3 does not close with the conserved phenylalanine or tryptophan, likely indicating a read error.

Trimming accounts for 0 bases at V and 3 bases at J, while the number of junction bases matched to no gene is 3. CDR1 GTSNPN and CDR2 SVGIG are derived from the germline V gene (reference sequence). The CDR3 is 14 amino acids long, termini counted. Only CDR3 DNA remains: 42 bases, in frame from the first base. Library prep was done by multiplex PCR. Sequenced using an Illumina HiSeq 4000. iRepertoire HTBI primers and Arm-PCR amplification of CDR3 regions were used to construct TCR beta libraries. PCR products were gel purified before sequencing. In the authors' own workflow: A total of under 80 TRBV and some 13 TRBJ segments were identified across samples and were used for gene usage analysis of CDR3 amino acid clonotypes. COPE and FqMerger were used to merge the filtered high-quality paired reads into contigs. BLAST was used to align contigs to IMGT TRBV, TRBD and TRBJ reference genes, and CDR3 was defined according to IMGT. Clonotypes above 0.1% frequency were classified as highly expanded clones. Shannon entropy was used to measure repertoire diversity, and the Gini coefficient was used to measure V-J evenness. Public clonotypes were defined as clonotypes shared by more than one individual. Clones were called with MiXCR by TCRdb after fastp trimmed the public reads at Q25, and only in-frame beta chains were retained. Duplicate CDR3 protein sequences are folded into a single record with the most common DNA and genes. The V and J calls come from TCRdb's annotation, not from the publication. Here the sample has about 500,000 distinct CDR3 sequences; approximately 12% occur a single time. The top ten clonotypes cover approximately 9.6% of the sample.

The same data also went into a second study, on T cells in Graves' hyperthyroidism and ophthalmopathy. The second source states: Stable Graves' hyperthyroidism was defined as no progression to ophthalmopathy during 18 months of follow-up. The hyperthyroidism patients were between 18 and 65 years old and newly diagnosed, with a disease duration of less than 2 months. Any patient with an uncontrolled infection, another autoimmune disease, pregnancy or lactation was excluded. Clinical symptoms, serum thyroxine and TRAb, thyroid ultrasound, and orbital computed tomography formed the basis for the diagnoses. A first-round RT-PCR of the TCR CDR3 used the HTBI primer set with the Qiagen OneStep RT-PCR kit. Blood samples also contained most of the expanded thyroid clonotypes (frequency above 0.001), which suggests that blood repertoires may reflect thyroid immune responses. A model built on a 13 V-J signature distinguished ophthalmopathy from stable hyperthyroidism, reaching around 90% sensitivity and approximately 81% specificity in cross-validation and 80%/75% in testing. In validation, the model predicted progression to ophthalmopathy with 60% to 71% sensitivity and about 72% specificity, a median of around 6.6 months before onset. TCR V-J signatures able to tell the groups apart were searched for in a discovery cohort of approximately 95 patients, of whom 43 had Graves' ophthalmopathy and around 56 had stable Graves' hyperthyroidism. Prospective prediction of ophthalmopathy was tested in an independent validation cohort of fewer than 20 hyperthyroidism patients and roughly 16 patients who later progressed to ophthalmopathy. The approximately 100 discovery patients were randomly split 7:3 into training and test sets. In addition, the study compared T-cell repertoires in thyroid tissue and in blood from about 6 Graves' hyperthyroidism patients. After blood sampling, hyperthyroidism patients were treated with methimazole at a starting dose of 30 mg daily, and ophthalmopathy patients were treated with high-dose intravenous methylprednisolone. Libraries were constructed in a second round of multiplex PCR, after which size selection and purification were carried out. Sequencing of the libraries was done on an Illumina HiSeq2000 using paired-end 100 bp reads. SOAPnuke was used to process the raw data, removing reads that contained adapters or uncalled bases, had a mean Phred below 15, or lacked an exact match to the constant primer or identifier. COPE v1.2.5 was used to merge the high-quality paired reads, and each unique nucleotide sequence was defined as a clonotype. MiTCR v1.1 was used to align the clonotypes against IMGT TRBV, TRBD and TRBJ reference segments. The analysis included only V-J combinations with a frequency above 0.0001, which together covered 99% to 99.2% of the repertoires. A TCS score was defined as the ratio between F50 (clonal expansion) and ExV (chaos), using BLOSUM62-based TCRdist between CDR3 peptides within each V-J. Welch's t-statistics and random forest reduced around 510 V-J features to roughly 13, which were used in a naive Bayes classifier (R e1071). Sample size was not statistically predetermined, and blinding of investigators to group allocation was not performed. The paper reports TCR Vbeta CDR3 sequencing of approximately 130 peripheral blood samples: around 41 ophthalmopathy, approximately 74 hyperthyroidism and 17 progressor patients.

The clonotype comes from a woman under 40 with Graves disease. Donor details come from another sample of the same person, matched by shared clones. Recombination joined TRBV30 with TRBJ1-2, with 8 middle bases fitting TRBD1. Sequences were derived from peripheral blood mononuclear cells (PBMCs), sampled at new diagnosis, from a patient treated with antithyroid drugs. The CDR3 protein: CAWSVSDRDYGYTL. The DNA sequence is given as TGTGCCTGGAGTGTGTCGGACAGGGACTATGGCTACACCTTG.